Shown below are 5 T cell receptor beta chains from a single sample sequenced in a study of OX40 agonist ivuxolimab in advanced cancers. Generated by immunoSEQ multiplex PCR, the TCRdb table keeps only in-frame clones and is missing some. The table has over 20,000 clones, roughly 80% seen once. The specimen was CD4+ or CD8+ T cells sorted from blood, collected in a trial of the OX40 agonist ivuxolimab. These receptors were obtained from an adult with an advanced solid tumor such as melanoma, head and neck, liver or kidney cancer.

CDR3 in DNA: TGTGCCAGCAGTGAAGGGTCCCTGTCCCGCCCCTACGAGCAGTACTTC. Translating it yields CASSEGSLSRPYEQYF. This chain uses TRBV2 with TRBJ2-7; D not certain. Trimming cost V 1 base and J 2 bases, with 15 bases left between them. In germline, CDR1 is SNHLY, CDR2 FYNNEI. The CDR3 covers 16 residues. Supplemented by reference TRBV2 and TRBJ2-7, the full variable domain reads EPEVTQTPSHQVTQMGQEVILRCVPISNHLYFYWYRQILGQKVEFLVSFYNNEISEKSEIFDDQFSVERPDGSNFTLKIRSTKLEDSAMYFCASSEGSLSRPYEQYFGPGTRLTVT.

J is TRBJ1-2 and V is TRBV7-8; D gene uncertain. Germline CDR1 and CDR2: SGHVS and FQNEAQ. Trimming took off 4 bases at V and 14 bases at J, with 17 bases between the two ends. The CDR3 extends over 12 amino acids. In nucleotides, the CDR3 is TGTGCCAGCAGCTCTGCGGCCCCGCCTGGGACCTTC. Its translation is CASSSAAPPGTF. The full variable domain, rest sourced from reference TRBV7-8 and TRBJ1-2, is GAGVSQSPRYKVAKRGQDVALRCDPISGHVSLFWYQQALGQGPEFLTYFQNEAQLDKSGLPSDRFFAERPEGSVSTLKIQRTQQEDSAVYLCASSSAAPPGTFGSGTRLTVV.

This rearrangement joins TRBV19 to TRBJ1-1; D gene uncertain. The V gene lost 5 bases and the J gene lost 1 base, with 11 bases spanning the gap. The CDR3 is made up of 14 amino acids. The V gene's germline CDR1 is LNHDA and CDR2 SQIVND (reference sequence). Here the CDR3 reads CASSLGSRNTEAFF. The CDR3 DNA reads TGTGCCAGTAGTCTCGGGTCTCGGAACACTGAAGCTTTCTTT.

The CDR3 loop is CASSHSAREGYTF. CDR3 in DNA: TGCGCCAGCAGCCATTCCGCCCGGGAGGGCTACACCTTC. The V call is TRBV4-3, the J call TRBJ1-2; D is unresolved. Deletions cut 3 bases from V and 8 bases from J, with 13 bases between. Germline CDR1 is LGHNA and CDR2 is YSLEER. The CDR3 is 13 residues long.

J is TRBJ1-5 and V is TRBV10-3; a possible D gene is TRBD1 (5 bases). The CDR3 consists of 14 residues. Germline assignment: CDR1 ENHRY and CDR2 SYGVKD. V dropped 11 bases and J dropped 4 bases, with 18 bases sitting between them. This CDR3 reads CASNPEDKNQPQHF. In DNA, the CDR3 is TGTGCCTCAAACCCTGAGGACAAAAATCAGCCCCAGCATTTT.